This TCR beta chain was observed in a study of T cell responses to AZD1222 COVID-19 vaccine. Study in general: Analysis merged second doses at about 4 or about 12 weeks.

Broader study findings: The study reported that nearly half of spike-specific TCRs target unmutated variant regions. Repertoire sampling was restricted to post-peak T cell response timepoints. The sample set comprised mostly white British donors with more females, and clonal diversity was possibly underestimated.

The CDR3 is 14 residues long. With 6 bases removed from V and 3 bases from J, the gap between germline ends came to 15 bases. The V gene's germline CDR1 is MNHEY and CDR2 SMNVEV (reference sequence). Sequencing used immunoSEQ multiplex PCR; TCRdb keeps in-frame clones, though not all of them. The sample has around 100,000 clones, around 91% seen once. For this clone: The antigen remains undetermined.

The sequence came from an adult in good health. Source: peripheral blood, taken on day 0 of AZD1222 vaccination. The V call is TRBV27, the J call TRBJ2-7, with TRBD1 as a possible D gene (6 bases). CDR3 nucleotides: TGTGCCAGCAGCCTCAGGGGTTTTAACTACGAGCAGTACTTC. Its protein is CASSLRGFNYEQYF.